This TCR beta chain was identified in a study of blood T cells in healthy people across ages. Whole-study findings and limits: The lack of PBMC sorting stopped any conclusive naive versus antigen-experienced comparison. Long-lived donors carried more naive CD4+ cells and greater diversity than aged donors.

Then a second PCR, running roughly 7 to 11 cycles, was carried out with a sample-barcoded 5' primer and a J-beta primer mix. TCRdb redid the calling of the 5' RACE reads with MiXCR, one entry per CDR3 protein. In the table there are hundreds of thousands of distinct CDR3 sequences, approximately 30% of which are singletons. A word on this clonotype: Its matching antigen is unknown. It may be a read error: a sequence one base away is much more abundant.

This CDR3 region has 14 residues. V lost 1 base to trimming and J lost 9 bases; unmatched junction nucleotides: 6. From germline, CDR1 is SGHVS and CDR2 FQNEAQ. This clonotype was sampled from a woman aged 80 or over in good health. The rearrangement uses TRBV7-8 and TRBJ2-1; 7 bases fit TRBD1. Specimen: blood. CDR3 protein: CASSLDRGRSEQFF. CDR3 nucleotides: TGTGCCAGCAGCTTAGACAGGGGCCGCAGTGAGCAGTTCTTC.